This TCR beta chain originates from a study of vaccination effects on CD4 cells after COVID-19. Sequencing used immunoSEQ multiplex PCR; TCRdb keeps in-frame clones, though not all of them. Here the sample spans tens of thousands of clones, about 77% being singletons. Peptide-pool stimulation followed by sequencing identified expanded antigen-specific CD4+ clonotypes in the ViraFEST assay. Cultured cells yielded isolated CD4+ T cells after more than nine days. The person acquired a PCR-confirmed SARS-CoV-2 infection between March and December 2020. Findings and limits, study-wide: Late post-vaccination, clones induced by infection and those induced by vaccine underwent marked clonal contraction.

Comments on this clone: Its antigen is not known.

The germline V and J ends were trimmed by 3 bases and 10 bases, with 9 bases remaining between them. In germline, CDR1 is MNHEY, CDR2 SVGAGI. The CDR3 runs to 11 residues. Sequenced here: CD4+ T cells from PBMCs cultured with HIV peptides, sampled before COVID-19 vaccination. Subset: HIV-1 Nef peptide pool negative control/reference culture. The chain couples TRBV6-5 to TRBJ1-1; D not resolved. The sequence derives from a human donor who had a prior SARS-CoV-2 infection. CDR3 residues: CASSYSGRAFF. CDR3 coding DNA: TGTGCCAGCAGTTATTCAGGCCGAGCTTTCTTT.